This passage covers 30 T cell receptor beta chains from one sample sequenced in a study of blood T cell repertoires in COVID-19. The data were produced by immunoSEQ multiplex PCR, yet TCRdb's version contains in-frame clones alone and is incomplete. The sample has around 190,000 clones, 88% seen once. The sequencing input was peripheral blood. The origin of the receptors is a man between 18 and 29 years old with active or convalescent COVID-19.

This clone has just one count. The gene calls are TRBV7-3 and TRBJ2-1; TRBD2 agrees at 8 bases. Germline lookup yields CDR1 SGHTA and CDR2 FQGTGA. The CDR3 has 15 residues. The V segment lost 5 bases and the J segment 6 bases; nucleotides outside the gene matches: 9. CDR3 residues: CASSMGLVSPNEQFF. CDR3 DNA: TGTGCCAGCAGCATGGGACTAGTGAGTCCCAATGAGCAGTTCTTC.

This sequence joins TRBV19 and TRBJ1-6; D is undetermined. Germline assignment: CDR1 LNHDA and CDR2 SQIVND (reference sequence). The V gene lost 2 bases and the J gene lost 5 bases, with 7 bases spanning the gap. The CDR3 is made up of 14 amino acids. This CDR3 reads CASSIRSHNSPLHF. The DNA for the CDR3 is TGTGCCAGTAGTATAAGGAGTCATAATTCACCCCTCCACTTT.

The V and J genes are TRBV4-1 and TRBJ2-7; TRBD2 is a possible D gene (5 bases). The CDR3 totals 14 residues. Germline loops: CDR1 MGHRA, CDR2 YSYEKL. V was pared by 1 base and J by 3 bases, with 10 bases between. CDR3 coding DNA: TGCGCCAGCAGCCAAGCCGAGGGCGACTACGAGCAGTACTTC. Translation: CASSQAEGDYEQYF.

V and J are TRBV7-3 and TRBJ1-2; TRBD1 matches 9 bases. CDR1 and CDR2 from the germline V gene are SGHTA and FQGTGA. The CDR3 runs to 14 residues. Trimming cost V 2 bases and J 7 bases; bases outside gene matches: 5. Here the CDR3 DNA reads TGTGCCAGCAGCTTATCGGGACAGGGCTCTGGCTACACCTTC. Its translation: CASSLSGQGSGYTF.

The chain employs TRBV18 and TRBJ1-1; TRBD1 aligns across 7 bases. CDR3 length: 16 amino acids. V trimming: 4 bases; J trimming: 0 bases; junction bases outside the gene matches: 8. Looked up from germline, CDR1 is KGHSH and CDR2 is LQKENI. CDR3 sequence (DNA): TGTGCCAGCTCACTAGAGACGGGACAGATGAACACTGAAGCTTTCTTT. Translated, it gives CASSLETGQMNTEAFF. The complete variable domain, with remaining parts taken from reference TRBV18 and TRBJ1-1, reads NAGVMQNPRHLVRRRGQEARLRCSPMKGHSHVYWYRQLPEEGLKFMVYLQKENIIDESGMPKERFSAEFPKEGPSILRIQQVVRGDSAAYFCASSLETGQMNTEAFFGQGTRLTVV.

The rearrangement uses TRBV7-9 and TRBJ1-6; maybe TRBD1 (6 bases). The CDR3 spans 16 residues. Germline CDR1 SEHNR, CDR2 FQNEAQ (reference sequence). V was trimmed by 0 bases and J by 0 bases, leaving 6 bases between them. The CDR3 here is CASSLAGGSYNSPLHF. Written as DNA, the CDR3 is TGTGCCAGCAGCTTAGCAGGGGGCTCCTATAATTCACCCCTCCACTTT.

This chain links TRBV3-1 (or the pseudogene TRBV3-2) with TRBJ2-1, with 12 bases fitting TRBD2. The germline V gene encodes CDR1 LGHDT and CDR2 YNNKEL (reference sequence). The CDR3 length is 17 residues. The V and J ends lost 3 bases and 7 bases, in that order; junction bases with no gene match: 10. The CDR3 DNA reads TGTGCCAGCAGCCAGGGACCACTAGCGGGAGGAGCAAATGAGCAGTTCTTC. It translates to CASSQGPLAGGANEQFF.

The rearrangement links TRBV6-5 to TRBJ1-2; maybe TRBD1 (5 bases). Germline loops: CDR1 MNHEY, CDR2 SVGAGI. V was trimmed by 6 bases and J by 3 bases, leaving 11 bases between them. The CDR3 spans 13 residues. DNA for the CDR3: TGTGCCAGCAGCGACACAGGATACTATGGCTACACCTTC. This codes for CASSDTGYYGYTF.

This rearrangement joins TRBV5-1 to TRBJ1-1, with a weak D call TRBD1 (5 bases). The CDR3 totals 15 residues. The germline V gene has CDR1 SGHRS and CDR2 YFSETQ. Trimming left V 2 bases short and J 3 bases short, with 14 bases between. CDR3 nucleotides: TGCGCCAGCAGCTTTATCCAGGGCTACGACACTGAAGCTTTCTTT. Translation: CASSFIQGYDTEAFF.

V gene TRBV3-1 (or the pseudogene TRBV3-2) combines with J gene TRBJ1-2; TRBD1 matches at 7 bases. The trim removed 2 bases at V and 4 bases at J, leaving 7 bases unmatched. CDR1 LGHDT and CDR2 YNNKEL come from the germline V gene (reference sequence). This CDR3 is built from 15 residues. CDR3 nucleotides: TGTGCCAGCAGCCAAAACAGGGGTTCGGGCTATGGCTACACCTTC. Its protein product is CASSQNRGSGYGYTF.

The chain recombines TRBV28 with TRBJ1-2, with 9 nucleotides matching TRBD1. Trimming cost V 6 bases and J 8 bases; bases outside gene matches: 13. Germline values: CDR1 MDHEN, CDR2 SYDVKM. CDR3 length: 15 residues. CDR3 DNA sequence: TGTGCCAGCAGGGGACAGGGCGGAGGGTTAGGAGGCTACACCTTC. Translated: CASRGQGGGLGGYTF.

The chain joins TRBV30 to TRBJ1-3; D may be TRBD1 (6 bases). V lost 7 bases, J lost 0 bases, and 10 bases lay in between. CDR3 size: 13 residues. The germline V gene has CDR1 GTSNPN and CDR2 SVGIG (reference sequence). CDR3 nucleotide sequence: TGTGCCTTTCAACAGGGCTCTGGAAACACCATATATTTT. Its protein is CAFQQGSGNTIYF.

DNA for the CDR3: TGTGCCAGCAGCCAAGTCCTAGCGGGAGAGCAGTACTTC. Translating gives CASSQVLAGEQYF. The J gene is TRBJ2-7, the V gene TRBV3-1 (or the pseudogene TRBV3-2); the match to TRBD2 covers 9 bases. Trimming took 1 base from V and 7 from J; bases not matched to a gene: 2. CDR1 LGHDT and CDR2 YNNKEL come from the germline V gene (reference sequence). The CDR3 is 13 residues long.

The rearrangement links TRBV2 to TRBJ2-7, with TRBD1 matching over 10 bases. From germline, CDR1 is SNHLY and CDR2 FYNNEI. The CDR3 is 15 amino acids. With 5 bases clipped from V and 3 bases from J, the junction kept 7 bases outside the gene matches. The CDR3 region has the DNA TGTGCCAGCAGTTGGGACAGGGGAAGGGACTACGAGCAGTACTTC. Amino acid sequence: CASSWDRGRDYEQYF. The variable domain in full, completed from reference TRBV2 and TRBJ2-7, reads EPEVTQTPSHQVTQMGQEVILRCVPISNHLYFYWYRQILGQKVEFLVSFYNNEISEKSEIFDDQFSVERPDGSNFTLKIRSTKLEDSAMYFCASSWDRGRDYEQYFGPGTRLTVT.

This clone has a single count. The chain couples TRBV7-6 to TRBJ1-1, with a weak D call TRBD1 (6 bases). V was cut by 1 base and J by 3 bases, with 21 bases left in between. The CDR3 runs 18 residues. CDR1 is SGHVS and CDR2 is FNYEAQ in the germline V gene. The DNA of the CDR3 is TGTGCCAGCAGCTTAGGGGGATTTGGGGAGAAGGGGGACACTGAAGCTTTCTTT. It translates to CASSLGGFGEKGDTEAFF. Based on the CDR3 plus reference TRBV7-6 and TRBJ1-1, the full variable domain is GAGVSQSPRYKVTKRGQDVALRCDPISGHVSLYWYRQALGQGPEFLTYFNYEAQQDKSGLPNDRFSAERPEGSISTLTIQRTEQRDSAMYRCASSLGGFGEKGDTEAFFGQGTRLTVV.

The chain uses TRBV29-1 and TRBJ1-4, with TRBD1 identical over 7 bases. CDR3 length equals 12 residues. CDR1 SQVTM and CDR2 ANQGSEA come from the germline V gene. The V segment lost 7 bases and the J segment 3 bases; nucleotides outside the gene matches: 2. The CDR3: CSARGSNEKLFF. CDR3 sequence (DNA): TGCAGCGCCAGGGGGTCTAATGAAAAACTGTTTTTT. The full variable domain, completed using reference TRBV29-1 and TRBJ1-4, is SAVISQKPSRDICQRGTSLTIQCQVDSQVTMMFWYRQQPGQSLTLIATANQGSEATYESGFVIDKFPISRPNLTFSTLTVSNMSPEDSSIYLCSARGSNEKLFFGSGTQLSVL.

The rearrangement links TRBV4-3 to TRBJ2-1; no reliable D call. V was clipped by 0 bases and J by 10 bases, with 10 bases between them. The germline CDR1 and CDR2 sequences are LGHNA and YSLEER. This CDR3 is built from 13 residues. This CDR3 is CASSQDRVGEQFF. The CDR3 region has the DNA TGCGCCAGCAGCCAAGATCGGGTCGGAGAGCAGTTCTTC.

This CDR3 is CASREGNEQFF. The CDR3 coding sequence is TGTGCCAGCAGGGAGGGCAATGAGCAGTTCTTC. The V gene is TRBV12-3 or TRBV12-4, the J gene TRBJ2-1, with TRBD2 as a possible D gene (6 bases). This CDR3 region has 11 residues. The V and J ends lost 6 bases and 6 bases respectively, with 6 bases between them.

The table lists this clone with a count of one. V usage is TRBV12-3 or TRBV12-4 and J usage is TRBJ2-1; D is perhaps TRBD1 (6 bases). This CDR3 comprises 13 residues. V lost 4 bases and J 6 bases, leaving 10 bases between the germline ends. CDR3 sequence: CASSYREANEQFF. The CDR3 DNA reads TGTGCCAGCAGTTACAGGGAAGCCAATGAGCAGTTCTTC.

In DNA, the CDR3 is TGTGCCAGCAGTTACCTCCGCGGGACCGGGGAGCTGTTTTTT. As protein: CASSYLRGTGELFF. This chain uses TRBV6-6 with TRBJ2-2, with a tentative D call TRBD2 (5 bases). CDR1 is MNHNY and CDR2 is SVGAGI in the germline V gene (reference sequence). The CDR3 sequence is 14 residues long. Trimming cost V 2 bases and J 5 bases, with 9 bases left between them.

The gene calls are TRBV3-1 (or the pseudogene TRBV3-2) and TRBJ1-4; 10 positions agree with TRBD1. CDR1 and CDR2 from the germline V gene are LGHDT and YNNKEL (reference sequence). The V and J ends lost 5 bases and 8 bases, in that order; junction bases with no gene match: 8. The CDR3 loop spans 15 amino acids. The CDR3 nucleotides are TGTGCCAGCAGCTTCCGGACAGGGGGGTGGGAAAAACTGTTTTTT. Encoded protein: CASSFRTGGWEKLFF.

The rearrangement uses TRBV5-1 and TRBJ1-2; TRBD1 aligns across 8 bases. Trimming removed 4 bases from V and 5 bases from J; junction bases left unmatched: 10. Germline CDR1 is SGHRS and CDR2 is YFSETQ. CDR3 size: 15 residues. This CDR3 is CASSVDEDRDYGYTF. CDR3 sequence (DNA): TGCGCCAGCAGCGTGGACGAGGACAGGGATTATGGCTACACCTTC.

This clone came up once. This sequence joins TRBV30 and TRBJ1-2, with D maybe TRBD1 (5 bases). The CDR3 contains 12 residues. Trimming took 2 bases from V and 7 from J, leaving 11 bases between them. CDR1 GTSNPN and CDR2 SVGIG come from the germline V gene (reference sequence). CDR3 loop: CAWSSGVGGYTF. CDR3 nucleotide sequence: TGTGCCTGGAGTTCGGGGGTCGGTGGCTACACCTTC.

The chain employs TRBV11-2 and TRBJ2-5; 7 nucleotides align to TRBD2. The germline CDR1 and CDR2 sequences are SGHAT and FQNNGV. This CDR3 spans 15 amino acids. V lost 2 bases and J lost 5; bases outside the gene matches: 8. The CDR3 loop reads CASSLQGGLMETQYF. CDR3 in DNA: TGTGCCAGCAGCTTACAGGGAGGGTTGATGGAGACCCAGTACTTC.

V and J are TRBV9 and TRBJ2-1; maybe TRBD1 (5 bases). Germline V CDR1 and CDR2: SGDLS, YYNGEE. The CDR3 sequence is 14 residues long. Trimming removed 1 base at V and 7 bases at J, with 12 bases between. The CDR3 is CASSVSPGLNEQFF. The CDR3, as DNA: TGTGCCAGCAGCGTATCTCCAGGGTTAAATGAGCAGTTCTTC. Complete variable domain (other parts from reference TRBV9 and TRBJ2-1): DSGVTQTPKHLITATGQRVTLRCSPRSGDLSVYWYQQSLDQGLQFLIQYYNGEERAKGNILERFSAQQFPDLHSELNLSSLELGDSALYFCASSVSPGLNEQFFGPGTRLTVL.

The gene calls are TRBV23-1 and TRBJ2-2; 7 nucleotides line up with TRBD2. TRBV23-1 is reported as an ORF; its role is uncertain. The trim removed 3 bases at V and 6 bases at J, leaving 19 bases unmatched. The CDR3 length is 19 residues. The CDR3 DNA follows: TGCGCCAGCAGTCACCCCGGCGGCGGGAGCGGGGCTGACGCCGGGGAGCTGTTTTTT. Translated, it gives CASSHPGGGSGADAGELFF.

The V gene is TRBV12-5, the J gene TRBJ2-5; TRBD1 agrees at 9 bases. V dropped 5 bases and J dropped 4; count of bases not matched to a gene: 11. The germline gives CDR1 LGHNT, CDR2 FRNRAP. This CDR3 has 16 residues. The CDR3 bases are TGTGCTAGTGGTACGGGTGGACCGGGACAGGGAGAGACCCAGTACTTC. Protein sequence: CASGTGGPGQGETQYF.

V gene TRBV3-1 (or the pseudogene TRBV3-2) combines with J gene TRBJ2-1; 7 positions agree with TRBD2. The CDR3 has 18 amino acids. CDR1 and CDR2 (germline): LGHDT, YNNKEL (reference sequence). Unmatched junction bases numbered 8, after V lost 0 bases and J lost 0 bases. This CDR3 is CASSQEIGRGNSYNEQFF. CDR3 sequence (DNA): TGTGCCAGCAGCCAAGAGATCGGGCGGGGGAACTCCTACAATGAGCAGTTCTTC.

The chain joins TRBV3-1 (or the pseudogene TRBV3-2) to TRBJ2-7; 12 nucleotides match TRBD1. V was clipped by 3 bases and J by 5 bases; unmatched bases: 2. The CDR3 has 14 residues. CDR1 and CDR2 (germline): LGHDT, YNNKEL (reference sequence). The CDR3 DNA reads TGTGCCAGCAGCCATCGGGACAGGGGGCACGAGCAGTACTTC. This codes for CASSHRDRGHEQYF.

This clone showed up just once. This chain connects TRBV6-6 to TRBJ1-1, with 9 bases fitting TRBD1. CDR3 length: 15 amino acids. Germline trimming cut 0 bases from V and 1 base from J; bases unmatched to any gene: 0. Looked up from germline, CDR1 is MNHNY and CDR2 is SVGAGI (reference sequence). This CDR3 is CASSYSGQGNTEAFF. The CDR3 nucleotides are TGTGCCAGCAGTTACTCGGGACAGGGGAACACTGAAGCTTTCTTT.